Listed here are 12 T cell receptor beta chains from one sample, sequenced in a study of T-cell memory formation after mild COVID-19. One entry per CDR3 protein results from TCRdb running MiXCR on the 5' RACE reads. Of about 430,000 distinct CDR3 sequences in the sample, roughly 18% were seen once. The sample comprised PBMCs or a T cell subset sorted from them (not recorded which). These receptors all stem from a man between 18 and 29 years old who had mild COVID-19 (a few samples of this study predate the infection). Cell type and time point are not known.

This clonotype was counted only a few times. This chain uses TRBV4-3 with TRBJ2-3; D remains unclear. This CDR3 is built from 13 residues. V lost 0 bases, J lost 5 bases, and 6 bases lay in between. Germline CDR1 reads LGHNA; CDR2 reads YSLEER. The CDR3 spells CASSQDTVDTQYF. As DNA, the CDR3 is TGCGCCAGCAGCCAAGACACGGTAGATACGCAGTATTTT.

CDR3 sequence: CASSYSVTSRSGNTIYF. The CDR3 nucleotides read TGTGCCAGCAGTTACTCCGTCACATCCCGCTCTGGAAACACCATATATTTT. The V call is TRBV6-2 or TRBV6-3, the J call TRBJ1-3; D not resolved. V lost 0 bases and J lost 0, with 12 bases in between. Germline CDR1 reads MNHEY; CDR2 reads SVGEGT. The CDR3 totals 17 residues.

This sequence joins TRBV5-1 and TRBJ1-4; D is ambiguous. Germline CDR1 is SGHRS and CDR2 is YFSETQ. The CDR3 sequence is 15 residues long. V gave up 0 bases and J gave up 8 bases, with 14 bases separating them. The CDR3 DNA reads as TGCGCCAGCAGCTTGGAGGTGTGGAGGGTGGAAAAACTGTTTTTT. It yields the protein CASSLEVWRVEKLFF.

The CDR3 DNA follows: TGCAGTGCCAGATTATTAGCGGGGGGAGGCAATGAGCAGTTCTTC. Its translation: CSARLLAGGGNEQFF. The J gene is TRBJ2-1, the V gene TRBV20-1; TRBD2 agrees at 10 bases. J lost 6 bases, V lost 6 bases, and 11 bases had no gene match. The CDR3 contains 15 residues. CDR1 DFQATT and CDR2 SNEGSKA come from the germline V gene (reference sequence).

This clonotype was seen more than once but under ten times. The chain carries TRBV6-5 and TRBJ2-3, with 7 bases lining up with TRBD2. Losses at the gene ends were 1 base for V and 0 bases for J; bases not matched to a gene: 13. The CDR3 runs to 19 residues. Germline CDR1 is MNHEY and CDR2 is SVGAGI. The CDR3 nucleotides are TGTGCCAGCAGTTACTACTATCCGGGACTACCTACTAGCACAGATACGCAGTATTTT. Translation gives CASSYYYPGLPTSTDTQYF.

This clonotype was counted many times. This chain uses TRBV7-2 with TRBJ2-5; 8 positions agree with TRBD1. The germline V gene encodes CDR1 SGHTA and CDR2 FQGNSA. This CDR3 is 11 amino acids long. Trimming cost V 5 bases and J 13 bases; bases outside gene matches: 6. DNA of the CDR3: TGTGCCAGCAGCCTAGACAGGGGCCTGTACTTC. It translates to CASSLDRGLYF.

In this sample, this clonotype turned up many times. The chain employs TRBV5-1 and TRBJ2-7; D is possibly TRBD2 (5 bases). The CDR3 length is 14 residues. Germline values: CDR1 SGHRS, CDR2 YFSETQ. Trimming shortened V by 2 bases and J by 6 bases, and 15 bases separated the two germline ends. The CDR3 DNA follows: TGCGCCAGCAGCTTTTTCCAGGCAGAGGGCGAGCAGTACTTC. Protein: CASSFFQAEGEQYF.

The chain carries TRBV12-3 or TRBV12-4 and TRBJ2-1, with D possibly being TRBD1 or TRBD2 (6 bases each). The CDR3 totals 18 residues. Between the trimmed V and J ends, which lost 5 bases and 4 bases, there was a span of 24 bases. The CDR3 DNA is TGTGCCAGCAGTCTCAGCCCGGGGGACACCCCCATTTACAATGAGCAGTTCTTC. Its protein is CASSLSPGDTPIYNEQFF.

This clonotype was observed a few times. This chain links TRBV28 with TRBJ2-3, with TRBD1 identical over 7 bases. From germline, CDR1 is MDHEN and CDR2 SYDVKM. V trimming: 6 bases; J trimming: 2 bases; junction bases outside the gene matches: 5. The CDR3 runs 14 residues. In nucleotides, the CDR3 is TGTGCCAGCAGCCGGACAGGCCTCACAGATACGCAGTATTTT. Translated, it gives CASSRTGLTDTQYF.

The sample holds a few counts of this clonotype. CDR3 sequence reads: CASRGTSTQETQYF. Written as DNA, the CDR3 is TGTGCCAGCAGGGGTACTAGTACTCAAGAGACCCAGTACTTC. V is TRBV2 and J is TRBJ2-5, with D possibly matching TRBD2 (5 bases). V was trimmed by 6 bases and J by 2 bases, leaving 13 bases between them. The CDR3 is 14 amino acids. Germline CDR1 is SNHLY and CDR2 is FYNNEI.

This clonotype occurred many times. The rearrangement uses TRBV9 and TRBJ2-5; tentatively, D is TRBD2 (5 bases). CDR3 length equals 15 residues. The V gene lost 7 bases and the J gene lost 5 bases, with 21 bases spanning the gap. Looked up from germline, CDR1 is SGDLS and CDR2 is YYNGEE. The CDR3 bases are TGTGCCAGCCCCCTGAGGGAAACTGCTCGGGAGACCCAGTACTTC. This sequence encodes CASPLRETARETQYF.

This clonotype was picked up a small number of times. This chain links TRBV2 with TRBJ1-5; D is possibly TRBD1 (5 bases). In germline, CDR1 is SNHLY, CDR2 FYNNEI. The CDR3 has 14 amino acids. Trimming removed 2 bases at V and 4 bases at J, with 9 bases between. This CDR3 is CASSEWAGNQPQHF. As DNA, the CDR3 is TGTGCCAGCAGTGAATGGGCAGGGAATCAGCCCCAGCATTTT.